This T cell receptor (beta chain) was sequenced during a study of cytomegalovirus exposure and HLA in healthy donors. Study details: HLA-typed donors contributed 80 million or so unique TCRs, which were held in an early data release.

Whole-study findings and limits: A classifier reportedly called cytomegalovirus status with high sensitivity and specificity.

It was with 60 Vbeta and 13 Jbeta primers that the PCR ran. TCRdb's table, derived via immunoSEQ multiplex PCR, lists solely in-frame clones and lacks some. The sample totals under 65,000 clones. With respect to this clone: The target antigen is unknown.

With V trimmed by 2 bases and J by 0 bases, 9 bases remained unmatched. There are 18 residues in the CDR3. The germline CDR1 and CDR2 sequences are SGHVS and FNYEAQ. This chain connects TRBV7-6 to TRBJ1-1; 10 nucleotides agree with TRBD1. The sequenced material came from PBMCs. The clonotype comes from a woman under 40 in good health and CMV-seropositive. The CDR3 region is CASSLSAGTGAVNTEAFF. As DNA, the CDR3 is TGTGCCAGCAGCTTATCGGCGGGGACAGGGGCCGTGAACACTGAAGCTTTCTTT.